The 27 T cell receptor beta chains reported below all come from one sample, sequenced in a study of STAT3 mutations in large granular lymphocyte leukemia. Findings and limits, study-wide: At least one immunodominant TCR beta clonotype appeared in every T-cell large granular lymphocyte leukemia patient.

These receptors lack a known antigen. Sequencing was performed with immunoSEQ multiplex PCR; in TCRdb, only in-frame clones are kept and a portion is missing. In the table there are several thousand clones, nearly 90% of which are singletons. Material: PBMCs. The receptors here all came from a human donor with T large granular lymphocyte leukemia. Some clones in this sample may be carry-over from other donors' samples.

V gene TRBV7-2 combines with J gene TRBJ2-7; 9 bases align to TRBD2. V lost 6 bases to trimming and J lost 2 bases; unmatched junction nucleotides: 11. This CDR3 has 16 residues. Germline CDR1 SGHTA, CDR2 FQGNSA. CDR3 loop: CASSPRAGGFAYEQYF. CDR3 bases: TGTGCCAGCAGTCCGAGGGCGGGAGGGTTCGCCTACGAGCAGTACTTC.

This chain joins TRBV10-3 and TRBJ2-7; 11 bases agree with TRBD2. CDR1 and CDR2 (germline): ENHRY, SYGVKD. Losses at the gene ends were 6 bases for V and 3 bases for J; bases not matched to a gene: 4. This CDR3 region has 14 residues. The chain's CDR3 is CAIRGTSGDYEQYF. The CDR3 nucleotides read TGTGCCATCAGGGGGACTAGCGGCGACTACGAGCAGTACTTC.

The genes are TRBV27 and TRBJ1-2; 10 bases align to TRBD1. Germline lookup yields CDR1 MNHEY and CDR2 SMNVEV (reference sequence). The V and J ends lost 3 bases and 6 bases, in that order; junction bases with no gene match: 7. CDR3 length: 15 amino acids. CDR3 sequence: CASSFLGTGDDGYTF. The CDR3 nucleotides read TGTGCCAGCAGTTTTCTGGGGACAGGGGATGATGGCTACACCTTC.

V gene TRBV5-6 combines with J gene TRBJ2-2; 9 bases are a match to TRBD1. V lost 4 bases, J lost 4 bases, and 5 bases stayed unmatched. The CDR3 is made up of 15 amino acids. Germline CDR1 SGHDT, CDR2 YYEEEE. As DNA, the CDR3 is TGTGCCAGCAGCCGCCCGGGACAGGGCACCGGGGAGCTGTTTTTT. Translating gives CASSRPGQGTGELFF.

V is TRBV30 and J is TRBJ1-5, with D possibly TRBD1 on 5 matching bases. There are 12 residues in the CDR3. The V gene lost 3 bases and the J gene lost 6 bases, with 9 bases spanning the gap. Germline V gene data show CDR1 as GTSNPN and CDR2 as SVGIG (reference sequence). CDR3 protein: CAWSGGSQPQHF. CDR3 sequence (DNA): TGTGCCTGGAGCGGGGGAAGTCAGCCCCAGCATTTT.

The V and J genes are TRBV28 and TRBJ1-1, with unresolved D. The CDR3 sequence is 14 residues long. The germline gives CDR1 MDHEN, CDR2 SYDVKM. Trimming stripped 4 bases from V and 4 bases from J, with 13 bases between. As DNA, the CDR3 is TGTGCCAGCAGTTCCCCCCCGGTTCTCACTGAAGCTTTCTTT. Its translation is CASSSPPVLTEAFF.

This clone was counted between two and nine times. The V call is TRBV14, the J call TRBJ1-1, with D maybe TRBD1 (6 bases). The germline V gene has CDR1 SGHDN and CDR2 FVKESK. V lost 1 base and J lost 1, with 10 bases in between. This CDR3 contains 15 residues. CDR3 sequence: CASSQGPGANTEAFF. CDR3 DNA sequence: TGTGCCAGCAGCCAAGGACCAGGGGCGAACACTGAAGCTTTCTTT.

This clone was recorded only once. The J gene is TRBJ2-5, the V gene TRBV5-4; D perhaps matches TRBD2 (6 bases). This CDR3 region has 15 residues. V lost 4 bases and J lost 2, with 15 bases in between. The V gene's germline CDR1 is SGHNT and CDR2 YYREEE (reference sequence). CDR3 DNA: TGTGCCAGCAGCGCGCCTGGGAGGCGGCAAGAGACCCAGTACTTC. Translation: CASSAPGRRQETQYF.

V and J are TRBV30 and TRBJ2-2, with 7 nucleotides matching TRBD2. Trimming at V came to 4 bases and at J to 4 bases, leaving 6 bases not matched to a gene. Germline V gives CDR1 GTSNPN, CDR2 SVGIG (reference sequence). CDR3 size: 14 residues. The CDR3 region is CAWNAGERTGELFF. Written as DNA, the CDR3 is TGTGCCTGGAACGCGGGGGAACGCACCGGGGAGCTGTTTTTT. Full variable domain (remainder filled in from reference TRBV30 and TRBJ2-2): SQTIHQWPATLVQPVGSPLSLECTVEGTSNPNLYWYRQAAGRGLQLLFYSVGIGQISSEVPQNLSASRPQDRQFILSSKKLLLSDSGFYLCAWNAGERTGELFFGEGSRLTVL.

The chain joins TRBV18 to TRBJ1-4, with 7 bases aligning to TRBD1. V lost 1 base to trimming and J lost 8 bases; unmatched junction nucleotides: 4. The length of the CDR3 is 14 residues. The germline V gene encodes CDR1 KGHSH and CDR2 LQKENI. The CDR3 coding sequence is TGTGCCAGCTCACCACGGGGGACAGACGAAAAACTGTTTTTT. Amino acid sequence: CASSPRGTDEKLFF.

V is TRBV4-2 and J is TRBJ2-5, with unresolved D. The CDR3 runs to 18 residues. Trimming removed 0 bases from V and 3 bases from J, with 20 bases in between. Germline V gene sequence: CDR1 LGHNA, CDR2 YNFKEQ. The CDR3 DNA sequence: TGTGCCAGCAGCCAAGATATCCTTGTCTCCCAAAGGGAAGAGACCCAGTACTTC. This sequence encodes CASSQDILVSQREETQYF.

V usage is TRBV19 and J usage is TRBJ1-6, with D maybe TRBD1 (6 bases). The CDR3 has 13 residues. V was pared by 10 bases and J by 7 bases, with 14 bases between. Per the germline V gene, CDR1 is LNHDA and CDR2 is SQIVND (reference sequence). DNA for the CDR3: TGTGCCACCGCAGGGGAGAGAAATTCACCCCTCCACTTT. Translation: CATAGERNSPLHF.

Only one count was recorded for this clone. The V and J genes are TRBV7-2 and TRBJ1-5; TRBD1 aligns across 9 bases. This CDR3 contains 15 residues. The germline gives CDR1 SGHTA, CDR2 FQGNSA. V was pared by 4 bases and J by 4 bases, with 5 bases of the junction left unmatched. DNA of the CDR3: TGTGCCAGCAGCTCAGACAGGGGGTTTAATCAGCCCCAGCATTTT. Its translation is CASSSDRGFNQPQHF.

CDR3 sequence reads: CASSDLGQGATEAFF. CDR3 DNA: TGTGCCAGCAGTGATCTCGGCCAGGGTGCCACTGAAGCTTTCTTT. The chain couples TRBV6-1 to TRBJ1-1; a weak D match, TRBD1 (5 bases). This CDR3 comprises 15 residues. V was pared by 3 bases and J by 4 bases, with 15 bases between. Germline CDR1 is MNHNS and CDR2 is SASEGT.

The chain is built from TRBV5-5 and TRBJ2-7, with 7 positions matching TRBD2. The CDR3 length is 11 residues. Germline loops: CDR1 SGHKS, CDR2 YYEKEE (reference sequence). CDR3 sequence: CASSYRRETHV. As DNA, the CDR3 is TGTGCCAGCAGCTACAGGCGGGAGACGCACGTC.

This chain uses TRBV6-1 with TRBJ2-1, with 10 bases fitting TRBD2. The germline V gene encodes CDR1 MNHNS and CDR2 SASEGT. This CDR3 has 15 residues. With 5 bases clipped from V and 7 bases from J, the junction kept 8 bases outside the gene matches. As DNA, the CDR3 is TGTGCCAGCAGTTCCACCGCTAGCGGGGGTAATGAGCAGTTCTTC. It is translated as CASSSTASGGNEQFF.

The CDR3 spells CASDRGTEAFF. For the CDR3, the DNA is TGTGCCAGCGACAGGGGAACTGAAGCTTTCTTT. The chain couples TRBV6-1 to TRBJ1-1; 8 positions match TRBD1. This CDR3 has 11 amino acids. Germline values: CDR1 MNHNS, CDR2 SASEGT. J lost 5 bases, V lost 8 bases, and 1 base had no gene match.

This clone turned up a few times. This chain links TRBV9 with TRBJ2-7, with 14 nucleotides matching TRBD2. The CDR3 totals 17 residues. Germline V gene lookup returns CDR1 SGDLS and CDR2 YYNGEE. V was clipped by 4 bases and J by 2 bases; unmatched bases: 8. DNA of the CDR3: TGTGCCAGCAGCCCCGGGACTAGCGGGAGCGCACCCTACGAGCAGTACTTC. Its protein product is CASSPGTSGSAPYEQYF.

The chain uses TRBV5-5 and TRBJ1-1; no clear D. This CDR3 spans 13 amino acids. V lost 4 bases to trimming and J lost 6 bases, with 13 bases between them. Germline loops: CDR1 SGHKS, CDR2 YYEKEE (reference sequence). CDR3 in DNA: TGTGCCAGCAGCCCGCCGGGTACCCCTGAAGCTTTCTTT. It yields the protein CASSPPGTPEAFF.

This clone was observed a single time. The chain links TRBV4-2 to TRBJ1-2; D uncertain. The CDR3 contains 16 residues. CDR1 and CDR2 (germline): LGHNA, YNFKEQ. Trimming shortened V by 0 bases and J by 0 bases, and 11 bases separated the two germline ends. The CDR3 nucleotides read TGTGCCAGCAGCCAAGAGCCTCGGGTTACTAACTATGGCTACACCTTC. This sequence encodes CASSQEPRVTNYGYTF.

The chain employs TRBV28 and TRBJ2-7, with 14 bases identical to TRBD2. Germline lookup yields CDR1 MDHEN and CDR2 SYDVKM. The V gene end was trimmed by 10 bases and the J gene end by 3 bases; junction bases not matched to a gene: 17. This CDR3 comprises 18 residues. The CDR3: CATAALRGTSGRGYEQYF. CDR3 bases: TGTGCCACCGCAGCCTTACGAGGGACTAGCGGGAGAGGCTACGAGCAGTACTTC.

The chain combines TRBV4-1 with TRBJ1-2; 8 bases match TRBD1. The V and J ends lost 6 bases and 8 bases, in that order; junction bases with no gene match: 11. This CDR3 comprises 14 residues. Germline loops: CDR1 MGHRA, CDR2 YSYEKL. The DNA for the CDR3 is TGCGCCAGCAGTCTTATAGGACAGGGACGAGGCTACACCTTC. Encoded protein: CASSLIGQGRGYTF.

The rearrangement links TRBV6-1 to TRBJ1-5; D not resolved. V gave up 7 bases and J gave up 7 bases, with 17 bases separating them. The length of the CDR3 is 14 residues. CDR1 is MNHNS and CDR2 is SASEGT in the germline V gene. The CDR3 region has the DNA TGTGCCAGCACGGGAGGCGGGCACGGACAGCCCCAGCATTTT. Protein: CASTGGGHGQPQHF.

This chain uses TRBV11-2 with TRBJ1-5; D not certain. This CDR3 has 13 amino acids. V was pared by 1 base and J by 3 bases, with 4 bases between. The germline gives CDR1 SGHAT, CDR2 FQNNGV. The CDR3 DNA reads TGTGCCAGCAGCTTAGGACTCAATCAGCCCCAGCATTTT. Encoded protein: CASSLGLNQPQHF. The variable domain in full, with the rest retrieved from reference TRBV11-2 and TRBJ1-5, is EAGVAQSPRYKIIEKRQSVAFWCNPISGHATLYWYQQILGQGPKLLIQFQNNGVVDDSQLPKDRFSAERLKGVDSTLKIQPAKLEDSAVYLCASSLGLNQPQHFGDGTRLSIL.

This clone occurred once. The chain links TRBV7-8 to TRBJ2-5, with 15 bases that match TRBD2. J was trimmed by 3 bases and V by 3 bases; bases with no gene match: 5. The CDR3 has 17 residues. The germline CDR1 and CDR2 sequences are SGHVS and FQNEAQ. DNA of the CDR3: TGTGCCAGCAGCTTCTTGGGACTAGCGGGGGGAAAAGAGACCCAGTACTTC. Protein: CASSFLGLAGGKETQYF.

The chain carries TRBV11-1 and TRBJ1-2; 7 bases fit TRBD1. V lost 3 bases to trimming and J lost 6 bases; unmatched junction nucleotides: 4. The CDR3 loop spans 13 amino acids. Germline V gene data show CDR1 as SGHAT and CDR2 as FQDESV (reference sequence). Here the CDR3 reads CASSFDGTDGYTF. Here the CDR3 DNA reads TGTGCCAGCAGCTTCGACGGGACAGATGGCTACACCTTC.

The rearrangement uses TRBV5-4 and TRBJ2-1, with a weak D call TRBD1 (6 bases). V dropped 5 bases and J dropped 4 bases, with 22 bases sitting between them. The CDR3 runs 17 residues. CDR1 is SGHNT and CDR2 is YYREEE in the germline V gene (reference sequence). CDR3 protein: CASSPSLQGLAYNEQFF. The DNA for the CDR3 is TGTGCCAGCAGTCCTAGCTTACAGGGCTTAGCTTACAATGAGCAGTTCTTC. Filled out from reference TRBV5-4 and TRBJ2-1, the complete variable domain reads ETGVTQSPTHLIKTRGQQVTLRCSSQSGHNTVSWYQQALGQGPQFIFQYYREEENGRGNFPPRFSGLQFPNYSSELNVNALELDDSALYLCASSPSLQGLAYNEQFFGPGTRLTVL.